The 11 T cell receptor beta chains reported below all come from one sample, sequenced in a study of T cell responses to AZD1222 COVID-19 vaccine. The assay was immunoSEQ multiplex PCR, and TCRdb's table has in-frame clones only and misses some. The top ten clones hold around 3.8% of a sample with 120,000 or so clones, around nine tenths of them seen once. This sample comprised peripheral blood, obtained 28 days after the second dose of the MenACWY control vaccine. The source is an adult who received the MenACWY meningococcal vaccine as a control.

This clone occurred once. The CDR3 DNA is TGTGCCAGCAGCTCATTGGGGCCGGGGAGGGAGCAGTTCTTC. Translation: CASSSLGPGREQFF. The chain couples TRBV5-6 to TRBJ2-1; D is possibly TRBD2 (6 bases). Deletions cut 3 bases from V and 10 bases from J, with 17 bases between. The CDR3 runs to 14 residues. In germline, CDR1 is SGHDT, CDR2 YYEEEE. The full variable domain, completed using reference TRBV5-6 and TRBJ2-1, is DAGVTQSPTHLIKTRGQQVTLRCSPKSGHDTVSWYQQALGQGPQFIFQYYEEEERQRGNFPDRFSGHQFPNYSSELNVNALLLGDSALYLCASSSLGPGREQFFGPGTRLTVL.

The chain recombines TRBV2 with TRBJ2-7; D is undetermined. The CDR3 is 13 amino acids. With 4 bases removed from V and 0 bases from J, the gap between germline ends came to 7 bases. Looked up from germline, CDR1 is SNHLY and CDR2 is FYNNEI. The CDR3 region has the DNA TGTGCCAGCAGTGCTCACAACTCCTACGAGCAGTACGTC. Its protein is CASSAHNSYEQYV.

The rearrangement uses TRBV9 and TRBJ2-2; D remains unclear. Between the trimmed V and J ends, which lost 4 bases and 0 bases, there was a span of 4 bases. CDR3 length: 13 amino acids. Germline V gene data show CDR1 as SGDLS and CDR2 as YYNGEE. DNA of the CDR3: TGTGCCAGCAGCTCACCGAACACCGGGGAGCTGTTTTTT. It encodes CASSSPNTGELFF.

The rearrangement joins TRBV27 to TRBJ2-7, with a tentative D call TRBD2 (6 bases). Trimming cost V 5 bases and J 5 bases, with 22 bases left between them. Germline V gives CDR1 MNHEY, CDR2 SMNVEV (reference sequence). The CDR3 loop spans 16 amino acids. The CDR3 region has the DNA TGTGCCAGCAGTGACACGCGGACTAACGGGATCCACGAGCAGTACTTC. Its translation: CASSDTRTNGIHEQYF.

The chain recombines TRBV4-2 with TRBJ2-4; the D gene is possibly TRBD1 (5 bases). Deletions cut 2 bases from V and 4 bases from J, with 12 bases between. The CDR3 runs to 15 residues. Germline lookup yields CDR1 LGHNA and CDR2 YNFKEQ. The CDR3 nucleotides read TGTGCCAGCAGCCAACAAGAGGACACAAAAAACATTCAGTACTTC. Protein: CASSQQEDTKNIQYF.

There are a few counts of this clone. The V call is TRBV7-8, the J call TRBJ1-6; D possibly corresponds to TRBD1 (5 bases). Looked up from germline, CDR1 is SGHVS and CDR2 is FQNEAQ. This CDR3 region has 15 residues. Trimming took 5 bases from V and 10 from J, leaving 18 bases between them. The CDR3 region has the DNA TGTGCCAGCAGCATTAAGTCGGGGACGGGCTCACCCCTCCACTTT. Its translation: CASSIKSGTGSPLHF.

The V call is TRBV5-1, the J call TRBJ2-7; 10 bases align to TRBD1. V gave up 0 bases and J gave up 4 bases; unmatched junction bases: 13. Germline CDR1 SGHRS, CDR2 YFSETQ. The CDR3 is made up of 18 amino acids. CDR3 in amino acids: CASSLDSRDRGFIYEQYF. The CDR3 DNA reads TGCGCCAGCAGCTTGGATTCTCGGGACAGGGGCTTTATTTACGAGCAGTACTTC.

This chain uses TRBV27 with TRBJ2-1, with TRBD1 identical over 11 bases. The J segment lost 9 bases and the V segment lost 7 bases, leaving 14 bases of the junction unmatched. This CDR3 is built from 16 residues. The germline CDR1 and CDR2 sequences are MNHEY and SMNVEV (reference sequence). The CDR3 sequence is CASTPTGQGASVEQFF. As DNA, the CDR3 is TGTGCCAGCACCCCCACCGGACAGGGGGCATCGGTTGAGCAGTTCTTC.

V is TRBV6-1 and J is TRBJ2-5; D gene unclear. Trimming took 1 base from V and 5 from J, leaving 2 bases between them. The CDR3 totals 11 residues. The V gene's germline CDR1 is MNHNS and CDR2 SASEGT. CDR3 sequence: CASSEVETQYF. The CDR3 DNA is TGTGCCAGCAGTGAAGTGGAGACCCAGTACTTC.

The CDR3 spells CASSPGSQETQYF. The CDR3 DNA reads TGTGCCAGCAGCCCGGGGTCACAAGAGACCCAGTACTTC. V and J are TRBV7-2 and TRBJ2-5; perhaps TRBD2 as D (5 bases). The CDR3 sequence is 13 residues long. Deletions cut 5 bases from V and 2 bases from J, with 9 bases between. The germline V gene has CDR1 SGHTA and CDR2 FQGNSA. Full variable domain (outside the CDR3, taken from reference TRBV7-2 and TRBJ2-5): GAGVSQSPSNKVTEKGKDVELRCDPISGHTALYWYRQSLGQGLEFLIYFQGNSAPDKSGLPSDRFSAERTGGSVSTLTIQRTQQEDSAVYLCASSPGSQETQYFGPGTRLLVL.

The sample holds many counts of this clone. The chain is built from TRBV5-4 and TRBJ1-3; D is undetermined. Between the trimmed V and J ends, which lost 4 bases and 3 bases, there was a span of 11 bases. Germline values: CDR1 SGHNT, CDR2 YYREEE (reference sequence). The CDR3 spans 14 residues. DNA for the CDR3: TGTGCCAGCAGCGTATGGGGAGGTGGAAACACCATATATTTT. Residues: CASSVWGGGNTIYF.